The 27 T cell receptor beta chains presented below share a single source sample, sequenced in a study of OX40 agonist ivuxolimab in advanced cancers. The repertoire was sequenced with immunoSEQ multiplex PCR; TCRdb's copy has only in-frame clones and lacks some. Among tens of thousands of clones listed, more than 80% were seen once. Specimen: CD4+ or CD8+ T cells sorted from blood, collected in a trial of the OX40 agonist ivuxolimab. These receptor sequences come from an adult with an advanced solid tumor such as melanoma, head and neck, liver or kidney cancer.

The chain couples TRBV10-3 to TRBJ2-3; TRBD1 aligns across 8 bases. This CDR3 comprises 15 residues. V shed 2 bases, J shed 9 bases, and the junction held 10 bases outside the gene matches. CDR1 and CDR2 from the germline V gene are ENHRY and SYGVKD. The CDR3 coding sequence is TGTGCCATCAGTGAGCGAGGACAGGGCCTAGGGACGCAGTATTTT. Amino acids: CAISERGQGLGTQYF.

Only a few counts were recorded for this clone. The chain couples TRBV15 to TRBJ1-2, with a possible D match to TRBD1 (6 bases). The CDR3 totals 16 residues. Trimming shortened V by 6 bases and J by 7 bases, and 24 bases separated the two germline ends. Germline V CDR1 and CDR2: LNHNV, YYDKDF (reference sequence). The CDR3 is CATRNRWGQRTSGYTF. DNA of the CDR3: TGTGCCACCAGGAATAGGTGGGGACAACGAACATCTGGCTACACCTTC.

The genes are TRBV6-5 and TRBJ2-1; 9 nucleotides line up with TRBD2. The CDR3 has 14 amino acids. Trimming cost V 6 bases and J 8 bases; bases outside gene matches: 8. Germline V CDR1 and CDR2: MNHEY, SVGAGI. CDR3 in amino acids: CASRRGGVKDEQFF. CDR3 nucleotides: TGTGCCAGCAGGCGGGGGGGCGTTAAGGATGAGCAGTTCTTC.

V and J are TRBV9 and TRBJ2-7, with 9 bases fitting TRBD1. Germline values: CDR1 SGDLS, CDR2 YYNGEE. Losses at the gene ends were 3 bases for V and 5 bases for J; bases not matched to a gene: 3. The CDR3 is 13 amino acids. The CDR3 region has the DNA TGTGCCAGCAGCGGGGGACAGGGCAACGAGCAGTACTTC. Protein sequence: CASSGGQGNEQYF.

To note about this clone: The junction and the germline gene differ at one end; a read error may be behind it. Here the CDR3 DNA reads TGTGCCACCCCGGGACAGGGCTACGATGAGCAGTTCTTC. Encoded protein: CATPGQGYDEQFF. This rearrangement joins TRBV19 to TRBJ2-1, with 9 bases that match TRBD1. This CDR3 spans 13 amino acids. Germline values: CDR1 LNHDA, CDR2 SQIVND (reference sequence).

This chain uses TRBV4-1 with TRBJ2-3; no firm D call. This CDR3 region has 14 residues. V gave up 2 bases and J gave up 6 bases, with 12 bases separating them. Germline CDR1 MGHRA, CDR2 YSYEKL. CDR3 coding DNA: TGCGCCAGCAGCCAAATCCTGAGTGTCGATACGCAGTATTTT. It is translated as CASSQILSVDTQYF.

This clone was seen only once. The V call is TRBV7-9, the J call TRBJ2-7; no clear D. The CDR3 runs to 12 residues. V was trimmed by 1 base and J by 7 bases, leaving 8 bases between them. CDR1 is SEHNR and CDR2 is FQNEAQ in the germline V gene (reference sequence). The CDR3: CASSLEEEEQYF. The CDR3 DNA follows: TGTGCCAGCAGCTTAGAAGAGGAAGAGCAGTACTTC.

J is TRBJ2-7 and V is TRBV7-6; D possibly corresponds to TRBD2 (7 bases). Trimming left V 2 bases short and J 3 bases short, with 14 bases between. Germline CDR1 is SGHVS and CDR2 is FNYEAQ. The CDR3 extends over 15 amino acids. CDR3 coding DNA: TGTGCCAGCAGCTTAAAAGGGGGGGGCGGCTACGAGCAGTACTTC. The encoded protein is CASSLKGGGGYEQYF. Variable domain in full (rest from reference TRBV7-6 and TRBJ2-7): GAGVSQSPRYKVTKRGQDVALRCDPISGHVSLYWYRQALGQGPEFLTYFNYEAQQDKSGLPNDRFSAERPEGSISTLTIQRTEQRDSAMYRCASSLKGGGGYEQYFGPGTRLTVT.

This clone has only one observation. Here the CDR3 DNA reads TGTGCCAGCAGCTTGTCGGAGACCCAGTACTTC. Protein sequence: CASSLSETQYF. The chain recombines TRBV5-6 with TRBJ2-5; D gene unclear. This CDR3 is built from 11 residues. CDR1 and CDR2 (germline): SGHDT, YYEEEE. Trimming pared 1 base from V and 5 bases from J, leaving 3 bases between.

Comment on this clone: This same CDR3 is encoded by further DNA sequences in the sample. The CDR3 nucleotides are TGTGCCACCAGCGGTGGGGCCAGCTATGGCTACACCTTC. Its protein is CATSGGASYGYTF. The chain employs TRBV15 and TRBJ1-2, with D possibly being TRBD1 (5 bases). The germline V and J ends were trimmed by 5 bases and 4 bases, with 11 bases remaining between them. The CDR3 covers 13 residues. Germline V gene data show CDR1 as LNHNV and CDR2 as YYDKDF (reference sequence).

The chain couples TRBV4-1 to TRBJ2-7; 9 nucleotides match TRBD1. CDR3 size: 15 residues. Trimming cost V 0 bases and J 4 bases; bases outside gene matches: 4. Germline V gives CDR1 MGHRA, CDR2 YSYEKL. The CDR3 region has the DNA TGCGCCAGCAGCCAAGAATCGGACAGGGGATACGAGCAGTACTTC. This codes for CASSQESDRGYEQYF.

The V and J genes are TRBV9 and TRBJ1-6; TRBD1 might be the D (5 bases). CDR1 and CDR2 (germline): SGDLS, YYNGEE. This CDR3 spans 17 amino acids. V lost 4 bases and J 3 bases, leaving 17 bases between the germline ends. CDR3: CASSPRGGLGYNSPLHF. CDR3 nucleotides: TGTGCCAGCAGCCCCCGTGGGGGTTTGGGCTATAATTCACCCCTCCACTTT.

The CDR3 region is CASSLIAGLNSYEQYF. CDR3 sequence (DNA): TGTGCCAGCAGCTTAATCGCGGGACTTAACTCCTACGAGCAGTACTTC. This chain joins TRBV7-9 and TRBJ2-7; D may be TRBD2 (6 bases). Trimming took off 2 bases at V and 0 bases at J, with 14 bases between the two ends. The germline gives CDR1 SEHNR, CDR2 FQNEAQ (reference sequence). The CDR3 runs to 16 residues.

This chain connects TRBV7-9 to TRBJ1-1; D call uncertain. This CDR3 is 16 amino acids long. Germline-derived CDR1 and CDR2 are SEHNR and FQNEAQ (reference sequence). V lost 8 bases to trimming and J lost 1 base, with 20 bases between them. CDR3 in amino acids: CASVTDTTRRNTEAFF. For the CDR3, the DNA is TGTGCCAGCGTCACTGACACCACCCGAAGGAACACTGAAGCTTTCTTT.

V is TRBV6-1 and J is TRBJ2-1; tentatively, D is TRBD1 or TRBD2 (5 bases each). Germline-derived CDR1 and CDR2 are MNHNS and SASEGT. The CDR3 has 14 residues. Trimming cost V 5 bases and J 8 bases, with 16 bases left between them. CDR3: CASSLTGGRHEQFF. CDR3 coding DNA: TGTGCCAGCAGTTTAACAGGCGGGCGGCATGAGCAGTTCTTC.

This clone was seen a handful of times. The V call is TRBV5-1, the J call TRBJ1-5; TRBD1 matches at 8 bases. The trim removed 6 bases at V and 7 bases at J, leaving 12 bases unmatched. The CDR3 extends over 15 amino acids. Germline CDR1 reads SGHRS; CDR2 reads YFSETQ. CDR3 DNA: TGCGCCAGCAAAATCGACAGGGGAATCGGGCAGCCCCAGCATTTT. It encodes CASKIDRGIGQPQHF.

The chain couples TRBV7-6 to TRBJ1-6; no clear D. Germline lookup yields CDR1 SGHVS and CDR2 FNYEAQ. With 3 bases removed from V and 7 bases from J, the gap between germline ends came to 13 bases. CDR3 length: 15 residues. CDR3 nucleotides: TGTGCCAGCAGCTTCTCGCCGGAAAGGAATTCACCCCTCCACTTT. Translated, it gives CASSFSPERNSPLHF.

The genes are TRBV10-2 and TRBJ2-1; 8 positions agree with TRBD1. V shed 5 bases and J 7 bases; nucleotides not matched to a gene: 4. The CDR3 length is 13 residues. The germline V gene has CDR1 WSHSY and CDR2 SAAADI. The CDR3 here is CASSRNRGNEQFF. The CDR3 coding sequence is TGCGCCAGCAGTAGAAACAGGGGGAATGAGCAGTTCTTC.

The DNA for the CDR3 is TGTGCCAGCAGCTTCGGGGTAGGTCTAAGATACGAGCAGTACTTC. Its translation is CASSFGVGLRYEQYF. The J gene is TRBJ2-7, the V gene TRBV7-8; possible D gene TRBD2, 5 bases. The V gene's germline CDR1 is SGHVS and CDR2 FQNEAQ. The V end was cut by 3 bases, the J end by 4 bases, with 16 bases between. The CDR3 sequence is 15 residues long.

CDR3 DNA sequence: TGTGCCAGCAGCCCCTCCCTCGGGCTAGCGGGGGCGTACGAGCAGTACTTC. This gives the protein CASSPSLGLAGAYEQYF. The chain joins TRBV11-1 to TRBJ2-7; 10 bases line up with TRBD2. The CDR3 has 17 residues. The V gene's germline CDR1 is SGHAT and CDR2 FQDESV (reference sequence). J gave up 4 bases and V 5 bases, and 14 bases lay outside the gene matches.

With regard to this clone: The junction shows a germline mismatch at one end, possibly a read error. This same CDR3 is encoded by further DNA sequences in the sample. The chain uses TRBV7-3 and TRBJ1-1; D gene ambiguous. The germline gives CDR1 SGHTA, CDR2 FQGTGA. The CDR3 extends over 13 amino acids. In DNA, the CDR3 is TGTGCCAGCAGCTTGGTGGGGAACACTGAGGCTTTCTTT. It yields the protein CASSLVGNTEAFF.

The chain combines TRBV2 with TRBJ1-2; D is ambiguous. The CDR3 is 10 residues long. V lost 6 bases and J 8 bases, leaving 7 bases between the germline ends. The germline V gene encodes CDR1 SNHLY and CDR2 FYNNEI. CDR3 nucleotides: TGTGCCAGCAGGTCCAGAGGCTACACCTTC. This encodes CASRSRGYTF.

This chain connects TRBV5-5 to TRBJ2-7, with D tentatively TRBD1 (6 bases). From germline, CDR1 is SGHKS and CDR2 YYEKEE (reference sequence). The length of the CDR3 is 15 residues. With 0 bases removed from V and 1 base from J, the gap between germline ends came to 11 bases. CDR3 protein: CASSLVQGRSYEQYF. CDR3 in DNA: TGTGCCAGCAGCTTGGTACAGGGCCGATCCTACGAGCAGTACTTC.

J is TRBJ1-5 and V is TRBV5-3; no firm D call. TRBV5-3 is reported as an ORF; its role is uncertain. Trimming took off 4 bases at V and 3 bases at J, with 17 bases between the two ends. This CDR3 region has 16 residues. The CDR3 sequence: CARSTQIALYNQPQHF. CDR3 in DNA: TGTGCCAGAAGCACTCAAATCGCCCTATACAATCAGCCCCAGCATTTT.

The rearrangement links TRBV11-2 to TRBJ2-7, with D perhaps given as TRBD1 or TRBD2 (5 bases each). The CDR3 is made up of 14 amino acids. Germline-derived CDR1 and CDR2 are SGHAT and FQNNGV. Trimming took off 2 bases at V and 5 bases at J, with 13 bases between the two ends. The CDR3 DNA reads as TGTGCCAGCAGCTTATGGTCAGAGGGACACGAGCAGTACTTC. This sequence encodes CASSLWSEGHEQYF. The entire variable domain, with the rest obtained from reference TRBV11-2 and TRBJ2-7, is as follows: EAGVAQSPRYKIIEKRQSVAFWCNPISGHATLYWYQQILGQGPKLLIQFQNNGVVDDSQLPKDRFSAERLKGVDSTLKIQPAKLEDSAVYLCASSLWSEGHEQYFGPGTRLTVT.

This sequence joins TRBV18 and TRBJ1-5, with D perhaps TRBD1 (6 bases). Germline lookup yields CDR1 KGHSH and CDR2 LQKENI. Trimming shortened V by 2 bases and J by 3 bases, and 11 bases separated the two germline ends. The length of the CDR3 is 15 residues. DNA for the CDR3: TGTGCCAGCTCACCAGGGGGACAAGCCAATCAGCCCCAGCATTTT. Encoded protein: CASSPGGQANQPQHF.

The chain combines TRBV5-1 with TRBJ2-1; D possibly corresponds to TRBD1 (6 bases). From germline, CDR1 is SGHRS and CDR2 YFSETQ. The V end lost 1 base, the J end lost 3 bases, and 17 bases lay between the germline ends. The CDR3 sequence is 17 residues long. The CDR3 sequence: CASSLRTQGSFYNEQFF. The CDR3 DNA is TGCGCCAGCAGCTTGAGAACACAGGGCAGCTTCTACAATGAGCAGTTCTTC.